Following are 20 T cell receptor beta chains from one sample sequenced in a study of blood T cell repertoires in COVID-19. Sequencing used immunoSEQ multiplex PCR; TCRdb keeps in-frame clones, though not all of them. This sample yields 250,000 to 350,000 clones, of which 86% are seen a single time; around 9.3% belongs to the top ten. The sequenced material came from PBMCs or T cells enriched from blood (not recorded which). The receptors originated from a woman younger than 30 who had recovered from COVID-19.

The rearrangement uses TRBV5-1 and TRBJ2-6; 8 bases match TRBD1. Germline CDR1 is SGHRS and CDR2 is YFSETQ. J gave up 3 bases and V 1 base, and 6 bases lay outside the gene matches. The CDR3 spans 17 residues. The CDR3 DNA follows: TGCGCCAGCAGCTTGTTGGGGACAGGATTTGGGGCCAACGTCCTGACTTTC. This encodes CASSLLGTGFGANVLTF.

V gene TRBV28 combines with J gene TRBJ2-3; a possible D gene is TRBD2 (6 bases). The CDR3 loop spans 14 amino acids. Germline assignment: CDR1 MDHEN and CDR2 SYDVKM. Trimming took 6 bases from V and 6 from J, leaving 16 bases between them. The CDR3 region has the DNA TGTGCCAGCAGCCTTTTAGCGGTTGATGATACGCAGTATTTT. It encodes CASSLLAVDDTQYF.

This clone was observed a single time. CDR3 residues: CASSQETGYSNQPQHF. CDR3 DNA sequence: TGTGCCAGCAGCCAAGAGACAGGTTATAGCAATCAGCCCCAGCATTTT. This chain joins TRBV4-2 and TRBJ1-5; weak D call: TRBD1 (6 bases). Between the trimmed V and J ends, which lost 0 bases and 0 bases, there was a span of 9 bases. This CDR3 comprises 16 residues. Germline CDR1 LGHNA, CDR2 YNFKEQ.

The CDR3 protein is CASSLLTGGEKLFF. The DNA of the CDR3 is TGTGCCAGCAGTCTATTGACAGGGGGTGAAAAACTGTTTTTT. The V gene is TRBV6-4, the J gene TRBJ1-4; 9 bases agree with TRBD1. Trimming at V came to 5 bases and at J to 7 bases, leaving 5 bases not matched to a gene. Per the germline V gene, CDR1 is MRHNA and CDR2 is SNTAGT. This CDR3 comprises 14 residues.

This rearrangement joins TRBV28 to TRBJ2-7; D is unclear. Germline assignment: CDR1 MDHEN and CDR2 SYDVKM. Trimming left V 5 bases short and J 2 bases short, with 7 bases between. CDR3 length: 12 residues. The CDR3 coding sequence is TGTGCCAGCAGTCTCCTAACCTACGAGCAGTACTTC. Translated: CASSLLTYEQYF.

A single count supports this clone. CDR3 nucleotide sequence: TGTGCCAGCAGCGTAGGGGCCAACACCATATATTTT. This translates into CASSVGANTIYF. This rearrangement joins TRBV9 to TRBJ1-3; the D is unclear. The CDR3 spans 12 residues. Germline V gene sequence: CDR1 SGDLS, CDR2 YYNGEE. Deletions cut 0 bases from V and 7 bases from J, with 5 bases between. Complete variable domain (other parts from reference TRBV9 and TRBJ1-3): DSGVTQTPKHLITATGQRVTLRCSPRSGDLSVYWYQQSLDQGLQFLIQYYNGEERAKGNILERFSAQQFPDLHSELNLSSLELGDSALYFCASSVGANTIYFGEGSWLTVV.

The CDR3 DNA reads as TGTGCCAGCAGCCGAAGGGGGCCTAGCGGGAGGCTCTACGAGCAGTACTTC. The encoded protein is CASSRRGPSGRLYEQYF. The chain combines TRBV3-1 (or the pseudogene TRBV3-2) with TRBJ2-7, with 11 bases fitting TRBD2. CDR1 is LGHDT and CDR2 is YNNKEL in the germline V gene (reference sequence). With V trimmed by 4 bases and J by 3 bases, 11 bases remained unmatched. The CDR3 has 17 amino acids.

The chain employs TRBV27 and TRBJ2-1; the match to TRBD2 covers 12 bases. CDR1 MNHEY and CDR2 SMNVEV come from the germline V gene (reference sequence). The CDR3 consists of 15 residues. Trimming took 4 bases from V and 9 from J; bases not matched to a gene: 7. CDR3 protein: CASSSTSGRLGEQFF. The CDR3 coding sequence is TGTGCCAGCAGTTCGACTAGCGGGAGATTAGGTGAGCAGTTCTTC.

The chain uses TRBV18 and TRBJ1-5; D unclear. CDR1 KGHSH and CDR2 LQKENI come from the germline V gene. Trimming shortened V by 3 bases and J by 11 bases, and 17 bases separated the two germline ends. The CDR3 contains 14 residues. The CDR3 here is CASSPEAAGEAQHF. CDR3 DNA: TGTGCCAGCTCACCGGAAGCGGCTGGGGAGGCCCAGCATTTT.

The V gene is TRBV11-2, the J gene TRBJ1-1; the D gene is possibly TRBD1 (6 bases). The germline V and J ends were trimmed by 3 bases and 4 bases, with 18 bases remaining between them. There are 16 residues in the CDR3. Per germline, CDR1 SGHAT and CDR2 FQNNGV. CDR3 protein: CASSFAPGTRSTEAFF. DNA of the CDR3: TGTGCCAGCAGCTTCGCACCCGGGACACGAAGCACTGAAGCTTTCTTT.

V is TRBV9 and J is TRBJ2-1, with D possibly TRBD2 on 5 matching bases. The V gene's germline CDR1 is SGDLS and CDR2 YYNGEE. The CDR3 length is 16 residues. V gave up 0 bases and J gave up 2 bases, with 12 bases separating them. The CDR3 here is CASSVGSGLTYNEQFF. The DNA of the CDR3 is TGTGCCAGCAGCGTAGGGAGCGGCCTTACCTACAATGAGCAGTTCTTC.

The CDR3: CAWSGQAAGADTQYF. The CDR3 DNA is TGTGCCTGGAGTGGACAGGCCGCAGGGGCAGATACGCAGTATTTT. The chain joins TRBV30 to TRBJ2-3; perhaps TRBD1 as D (6 bases). CDR3 length: 15 amino acids. V was cut by 1 base and J by 4 bases, with 15 bases left in between. Germline V CDR1 and CDR2: GTSNPN, SVGIG (reference sequence).

This CDR3 reads CASSLGTSGSTDTQYF. In DNA form, the CDR3 reads TGTGCCAGCTCACTCGGGACTAGCGGGTCCACAGATACGCAGTATTTT. The chain uses TRBV18 and TRBJ2-3; 12 bases align to TRBD2. The V segment lost 4 bases and the J segment 2 bases; nucleotides outside the gene matches: 4. CDR3 length: 16 residues. Germline V CDR1 and CDR2: KGHSH, LQKENI.

This chain connects TRBV5-1 to TRBJ1-4; 8 nucleotides match TRBD1. The V gene end was trimmed by 2 bases and the J gene end by 6 bases; junction bases not matched to a gene: 9. This CDR3 is built from 16 residues. Per germline, CDR1 SGHRS and CDR2 YFSETQ. The CDR3 coding sequence is TGCGCCAGCAGCTTTTTACCCGGACAGGGTGATGAAAAACTGTTTTTT. This sequence encodes CASSFLPGQGDEKLFF.

The chain combines TRBV10-3 with TRBJ2-1; D might be TRBD1 (6 bases). This CDR3 is 13 amino acids long. Germline CDR1 reads ENHRY; CDR2 reads SYGVKD. Between the trimmed V and J ends, which lost 8 bases and 0 bases, there was a span of 8 bases. The CDR3 loop is CAIGQSSYNEQFF. CDR3 coding DNA: TGTGCCATCGGACAGAGCTCCTACAATGAGCAGTTCTTC.

Only one count was recorded for this clone. The V call is TRBV6-9, the J call TRBJ1-3; D may be TRBD1 (5 bases). Germline-derived CDR1 and CDR2 are MNHGY and SVAAGI. V was cut by 4 bases and J by 2 bases, with 9 bases left in between. The CDR3 extends over 14 amino acids. The DNA of the CDR3 is TGTGCCAGCAGTTGGGGGGGACCTGGAAACACCATATATTTT. Translation: CASSWGGPGNTIYF.

The chain joins TRBV7-8 to TRBJ2-3; D might be TRBD1 (7 bases). V was shortened by 5 bases and J by 1 base, with 19 bases between the two germline ends. Germline V gene sequence: CDR1 SGHVS, CDR2 FQNEAQ. The CDR3 contains 17 residues. CDR3 in amino acids: CASSPRQGVAGTDTQYF. The CDR3 DNA is TGTGCCAGCAGCCCCAGACAGGGAGTAGCGGGCACAGATACGCAGTATTTT.

The V and J genes are TRBV19 and TRBJ1-5; tentatively, D is TRBD1 (6 bases). CDR1 is LNHDA, CDR2 SQIVND, per germline (reference sequence). The CDR3 sequence is 15 residues long. The V end lost 6 bases, the J end lost 5 bases, and 17 bases lay between the germline ends. The CDR3 region is CASSIGDRSYQPQHF. The CDR3 DNA follows: TGTGCCAGTAGCATCGGAGACAGGTCATATCAGCCCCAGCATTTT.

This chain connects TRBV9 to TRBJ2-7, with D possibly matching TRBD1 (6 bases). Trimming removed 3 bases from V and 1 base from J, with 14 bases in between. CDR3 length equals 15 residues. From germline, CDR1 is SGDLS and CDR2 YYNGEE. CDR3 bases: TGTGCCAGCAGCGAACAGGGTATCAGTTCCTACGAGCAGTACTTC. It is translated as CASSEQGISSYEQYF.

This clone was seen a few times. The chain joins TRBV6-1 to TRBJ2-1, with TRBD2 matching over 15 bases. Germline V gene sequence: CDR1 MNHNS, CDR2 SASEGT. The J segment lost 8 bases and the V segment lost 1 base, leaving 0 bases of the junction unmatched. CDR3 length equals 15 residues. CDR3 bases: TGTGCCAGCAGTGAAGGGACTAGCGGGGGGGATGAGCAGTTCTTC. Its protein is CASSEGTSGGDEQFF.